This TCR beta chain was recovered during a study of T cells after yellow fever vaccination. Overall study: Low-cell-number fractions underwent preparation using SMART-Seq v4 Ultra Low Input.

Germline assignment: CDR1 LGHNA and CDR2 YSLEER. The V and J ends lost 0 bases and 2 bases respectively, with 9 bases between them. There are 15 residues in the CDR3. This clonotype was seen at least ten times. No antigen is known for it. Study-level results: The study re-detected most primary-vaccination clones after the booster (approximately 97% CD4, roughly 90% CD8).

TCRdb fed the 5' RACE reads into MiXCR, producing one record per CDR3 protein. The sample contains around 100,000 distinct CDR3 sequences, 8.4% of which appear only once. The chain joins TRBV4-3 to TRBJ2-3; D assignment may be TRBD1 or TRBD2 (5 bases each). This TCR was recovered from a man younger than 45 who received the YFV17D yellow fever vaccine. The sample here was CD8+ T cells sorted from PBMCs, taken 45 days after the yellow fever booster vaccination. CDR3 loop: CASSQDRGDTDTQYF. The DNA of the CDR3 is TGCGCCAGCAGCCAAGATAGAGGGGACACAGATACGCAGTATTTT.